The TCR beta chain under discussion was sequenced for a study of cytomegalovirus exposure and HLA in healthy donors. Comments on this clone: Its target is not known.

Trimming removed 7 bases from V and 0 bases from J, with 16 bases in between. The germline V gene has CDR1 SNHLY and CDR2 FYNNEI. CDR3 size: 16 residues. This PCR relied on a set of 60 Vbeta primers and 13 Jbeta primers. In the original processing: About 10 million of 65 million to 95 million unique TCR beta chains were shared, per a later count. The repertoire was sequenced with immunoSEQ multiplex PCR; TCRdb's copy has only in-frame clones and lacks some. Clone size and the V and J calls come from that table; the DNA yielded D and trimming. This specimen shows 65,000 to 90,000 clones; the ten leading clones hold roughly 2.6%. Findings and limits, study-wide: Three CMV-associated chains proved CMV antigen-specific in vitro. Relative to equally common others, HLA-associated TCR beta chains showed greater clonal expansion in a later analysis.

J is TRBJ1-3 and V is TRBV2, with TRBD1 as a possible D gene (5 bases). The clonotype comes from a man aged 35-49 years in good health and CMV-seronegative. The sample comprised PBMCs. The CDR3 reads CASTPWMGGSGNTIYF. CDR3 in DNA: TGTGCCAGCACCCCCTGGATGGGGGGCTCTGGAAACACCATATATTTT.